This passage covers 8 T cell receptor beta chains from one sample sequenced in a study of blood T cell repertoires in COVID-19. Here immunoSEQ multiplex PCR was the method, and the copy in TCRdb shows in-frame clones only, minus some. The sample carries approximately 40,000 clones, roughly 80% recorded once. The specimen was peripheral blood. Receptors originate from a woman aged 55 to 70 with acute or convalescent COVID-19.

This chain links TRBV18 with TRBJ2-1, with D possibly being TRBD2 (5 bases). The germline V gene encodes CDR1 KGHSH and CDR2 LQKENI. The length of the CDR3 is 15 residues. Trimming cost V 3 bases and J 8 bases, with 17 bases left between them. CDR3 loop: CASSPTTGVGYEQFF. CDR3 bases: TGTGCCAGCTCACCCACGACCGGGGTTGGCTATGAGCAGTTCTTC.

The chain carries TRBV19 and TRBJ1-5, with a possible D match to TRBD1 (6 bases). Trimming removed 4 bases from V and 3 bases from J, with 10 bases in between. Germline V lookup: CDR1 LNHDA, CDR2 SQIVND (reference sequence). The CDR3 sequence is 14 residues long. The CDR3 protein is CASSTTGTNQPQHF. For the CDR3, the DNA is TGTGCCAGTAGTACTACAGGGACCAATCAGCCCCAGCATTTT.

V and J are TRBV12-3 or TRBV12-4 and TRBJ1-1, with D uncertain. With 6 bases removed from V and 1 base from J, the gap between germline ends came to 9 bases. The CDR3 is 13 amino acids. The CDR3 coding sequence is TGTGCCAGCAGAACCAACAAGAACACTGAAGCTTTCTTT. As protein: CASRTNKNTEAFF.

The rearrangement joins TRBV9 to TRBJ2-2; D perhaps matches TRBD2 (6 bases). From germline, CDR1 is SGDLS and CDR2 YYNGEE. The CDR3 consists of 16 residues. Between the trimmed V and J ends, which lost 4 bases and 0 bases, there was a span of 13 bases. The CDR3 loop reads CASSPRGPTNTGELFF. CDR3 DNA sequence: TGTGCCAGCAGCCCGCGGGGACCGACGAACACCGGGGAGCTGTTTTTT. The full variable domain, completed using reference TRBV9 and TRBJ2-2, is DSGVTQTPKHLITATGQRVTLRCSPRSGDLSVYWYQQSLDQGLQFLIQYYNGEERAKGNILERFSAQQFPDLHSELNLSSLELGDSALYFCASSPRGPTNTGELFFGEGSRLTVL.

The chain recombines TRBV19 with TRBJ1-4; a possible D gene is TRBD1 (5 bases). Germline values: CDR1 LNHDA, CDR2 SQIVND (reference sequence). V gave up 3 bases and J gave up 1 base, with 12 bases separating them. The CDR3 runs 16 residues. CDR3 nucleotides: TGTGCCAGTAGTATTCCCCGCGGGGGAACTAATGAAAAACTGTTTTTT. As protein: CASSIPRGGTNEKLFF. The complete variable domain, with remaining parts taken from reference TRBV19 and TRBJ1-4, reads DGGITQSPKYLFRKEGQNVTLSCEQNLNHDAMYWYRQDPGQGLRLIYYSQIVNDFQKGDIAEGYSVSREKKESFPLTVTSAQKNPTAFYLCASSIPRGGTNEKLFFGSGTQLSVL.

The chain combines TRBV9 with TRBJ2-7, with 7 positions matching TRBD1. Germline V gene sequence: CDR1 SGDLS, CDR2 YYNGEE. This CDR3 contains 16 residues. After removal of 0 bases from V and 3 bases from J, the junction contained 9 bases not matched to a gene. The CDR3 loop reads CASSVGVGQAIYEQYF. The CDR3 region has the DNA TGTGCCAGCAGCGTAGGGGTCGGACAGGCGATCTACGAGCAGTACTTC.

The chain carries TRBV19 and TRBJ1-2; D is unclear. The CDR3 length is 15 residues. Per germline, CDR1 LNHDA and CDR2 SQIVND (reference sequence). Trimming removed 3 bases at V and 2 bases at J, with 13 bases between. The CDR3 sequence is CASSIPGRENYGYTF. The CDR3 nucleotides read TGTGCCAGTAGTATCCCCGGTCGTGAGAACTATGGCTACACCTTC.

The chain links TRBV6-5 to TRBJ1-3, with D tentatively TRBD1 (6 bases). Germline V lookup: CDR1 MNHEY, CDR2 SVGAGI. The CDR3 is 15 residues long. The V end was cut by 0 bases, the J end by 4 bases, with 10 bases between. CDR3: CASSYSGAEGNTIYF. The CDR3, as DNA: TGTGCCAGCAGTTACTCGGGGGCGGAGGGAAACACCATATATTTT.